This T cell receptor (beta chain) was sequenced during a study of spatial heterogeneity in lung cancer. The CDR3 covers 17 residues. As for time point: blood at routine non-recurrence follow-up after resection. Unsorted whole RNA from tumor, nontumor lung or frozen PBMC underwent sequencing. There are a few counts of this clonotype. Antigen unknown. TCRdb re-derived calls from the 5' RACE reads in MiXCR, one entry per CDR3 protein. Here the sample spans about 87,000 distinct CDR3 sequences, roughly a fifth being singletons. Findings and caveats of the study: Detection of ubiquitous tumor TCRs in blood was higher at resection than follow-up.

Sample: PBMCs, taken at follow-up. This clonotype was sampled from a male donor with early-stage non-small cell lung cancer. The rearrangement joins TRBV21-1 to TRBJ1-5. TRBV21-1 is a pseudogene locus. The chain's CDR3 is CASSKGSIGNSNQPQHF. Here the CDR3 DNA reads TGTGCCAGCAGCAAAGGCAGTATAGGAAATAGCAATCAGCCCCAGCATTTT.